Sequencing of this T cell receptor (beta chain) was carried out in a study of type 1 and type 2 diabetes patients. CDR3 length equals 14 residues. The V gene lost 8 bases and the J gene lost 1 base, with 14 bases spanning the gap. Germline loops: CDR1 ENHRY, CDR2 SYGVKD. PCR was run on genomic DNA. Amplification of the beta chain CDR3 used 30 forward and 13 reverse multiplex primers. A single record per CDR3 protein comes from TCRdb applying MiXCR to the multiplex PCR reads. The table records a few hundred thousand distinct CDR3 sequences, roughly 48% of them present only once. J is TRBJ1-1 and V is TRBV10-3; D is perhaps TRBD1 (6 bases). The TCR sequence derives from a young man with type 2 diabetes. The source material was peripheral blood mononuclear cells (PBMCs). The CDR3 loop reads CAIGPGTSNTEAFF. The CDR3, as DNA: TGTGCCATCGGACCCGGGACATCGAACACTGAAGCTTTCTTT.